Detailed here is one T cell receptor (beta chain). The antigen this receptor binds is unknown. Nothing much larger sits one base from this clone, and base qualities are not available. Reading the germline V gene gives CDR1 SQVTM and CDR2 ANQGSEA. The CDR3 measures 14 amino acids from cysteine to phenylalanine. Just CDR3 DNA is preserved here, 42 bases in frame from base 1. At the junction V is shortened by 8 bases and J by 9 bases, with 24 bases in between. This sample stems from a study of cytomegalovirus exposure and HLA in healthy donors (dated by TCRdb to between 2016 and 2019). In terms of the full investigation: An earlier analysis of 587 of the donors reported 250 to 300 Gb of sequence data and about 120 million unique TCR beta sequences obtained from some 200 million T cells. In an earlier analysis of over 550 of the donors, high-throughput TCR beta sequencing was used to judge whether each TCR beta V gene segment behaved as functional or pseudogenic. About five DR-DQ haplotypes were treated as single units for association and clustering because of strong linkage in the cohort. Roughly 320 gigabases of sequencing data and around 85 million unique TCR sequences made up an early release that covered approximately 700 HLA-typed donors. A later analysis re-examined previously published TCR beta repertoires from roughly 720 donors and added high-resolution HLA genotyping to investigate patterns of TCR occurrence. Among some 400 genotyped donors of the cohort, an average of approximately 240,000 unique TCR beta nucleotide sequences was sequenced per donor, of which about 18% were non-productive. The study profiled the T cell repertoires of some 610 subjects by immunosequencing and related them to cytomegalovirus serostatus. Besides the first cohort of 666 subjects, a separate validation cohort made up of roughly 120 different subjects was used. The study combined high-throughput TCR immunosequencing, statistical association of individual TCRs with disease status, and machine learning to predict cytomegalovirus infection status. Every repertoire in the discovery cohort had been generated on one and the same sequencing platform. The genetic ancestry cluster associated with self-reported Caucasian donors included about four fifths of the approximately 410 genotyped donors. Rather than drawing on any new phenotypic data, the later analysis identified candidate immune exposures from TCR beta sequences and the way those sequences occurred across donors. Typing coverage varied by locus: roughly 620-640 donors for A, B, C, DRB1 and DQB1; about 520 for DQA1; more than 600 for DPA1; about 450 for DPB1. The study was designed to test whether signatures of past pathogen exposure could be identified by cataloging public T cell receptors. Donor age, sex, ethnicity and CMV serostatus were compiled alongside the repertoire data. HLA typing included class I and class II loci at four-digit resolution. Genome-wide SNP genotypes for about 65% of the roughly 700 donors were used in a later genetic analysis, which treated that subset as a discovery cohort. The full study reports these points: In vitro tests confirmed that a few of the cytomegalovirus-associated TCR beta chains recognize cytomegalovirus antigens. According to a later genetic analysis, donors in an Asian-associated ancestry cluster had fewer N-insertions in productive TCRs than the approximately 630-donor mean. A further reported finding was that TCR beta sequences accurately predicted the HLA-A and HLA-B alleles for most subjects in the first cohort. The study listed 150 to 200 TCR beta chains as associated with cytomegalovirus. In a later analysis, several top co-occurrence clusters were reported to appear linked to parvovirus B19, influenza, CMV and Epstein-Barr virus. Because some donors lacked HLA typing at each locus, the association tests relied only on the typed subset. It was suggested by the authors that the approach could potentially be generalized to other disease states and immunological phenotypes. At a false discovery rate of 0.05, a later analysis linked some 17,000 TCR beta sequences to specific HLA alleles. A later analysis found that TCR association rates varied across HLA loci, with DRB1 alleles showing the most associated TCRs and HLA-C alleles the fewest. Some IMGT-functional V segments, including TRBV6-2 and TRBV6-3, could not be told apart with the 87-base-pair reads, so those segments were excluded. Presence/absence analyses assumed roughly uniform sequencing depth across donors, an assumption that may not hold. Seventeen rarely observed V segments, including chromosome 9 orphons, were excluded from the earlier analysis of several hundred of the donors because counts were too low. According to a later analysis, most CMV-associated TCR beta chains appeared to be HLA-restricted, and the HLA associations seemed to be driven largely by CMV exposure. In this cohort, only TCR beta chains were sequenced, and detectable features were limited by the absence of alpha or paired-chain data. The sequencing pipeline was judged likely to have produced a cluster of highly shared sequence variants as a technical artifact. Across donors, most TCR sequences were observed very rarely, whereas some public TCRs were present in many individuals. Strong co-occurrence of HLA alleles, especially DR and DQ, made assigning TCR associations to individual alleles difficult. Linkage disequilibrium might explain the correlated functional status among segregating V segments, but an unknown experimental factor could not be ruled out. In a later analysis, HLA-associated TCR beta chains were found to be more clonally expanded and to have lower generation probabilities than equally common non-associated chains. An earlier analysis of several hundred of the donors showed that most TCR beta V segments appeared in productive rearrangements either about 90% or about 30% of the time, which broadly matched IMGT annotations. Cytomegalovirus status was reported to be diagnosed by the classifier with high specificity and sensitivity in both the original and validation cohorts. CMV serostatus was the only immune exposure information available for the cohort. An association between a missense DCLRE1C variant and V-gene and J-gene trimming of TCR beta chains was found in a later genetic analysis and replicated in an independent cohort.

The library was made by the immunoSEQ multiplex PCR assay. For the multiplex PCR, a mixture combining 60 forward primers for TCR Vbeta segments and 13 reverse primers for TCR Jbeta segments was used. A multiplex PCR assay on genomic DNA amplified the CDR3 region of rearranged TCR beta genes. On the Illumina HiSeq System, the amplified TCR beta libraries were sequenced as 87-base-pair reads. As for how the authors treated the data: A later analysis tallied approximately 87 million unique TCR beta chains across the 550 to 850 repertoires, and some 10 million of those chains were shared by two or more donors. To remove PCR and sequencing errors, raw reads were error-corrected and collapsed into unique sequences using a nearest-neighbor algorithm that merged closely related sequences. V, D and J gene segments were assigned by aligning CDR3 sequences to IMGT reference sequences. For a sequence to be retained, a match of at least six nucleotides was required to both a V gene segment and a J gene segment. Rearrangements were called productive when the CDR3 lacked stop codons and stayed in frame with V and J; all others were non-productive. CDR3 was defined by IMGT convention, running from the second conserved V-encoded cysteine to the conserved J-encoded phenylalanine. Sequences without an unambiguous match to a single V gene segment were excluded from the earlier analysis of about 640 of the donors. An earlier analysis of approximately 590 of the donors called V segments functional above 56.7% productive rearrangements and segregating when the between-donor standard deviation exceeded 5%. A statistical classification framework was built for diagnosing cytomegalovirus status from the catalog of TCR beta chain sequences. In a later analysis, V and J genes were assigned by comparing TCR nucleotide sequences against IMGT/GENE-DB human TR gene sequences. A later analysis assigned CDR3 sequences and most-parsimonious VDJ recombination scenarios with the TCRdist pipeline. In a later analysis, each TCR beta chain was defined by its CDR3 amino acid sequence together with its V-gene family, and reads lacking a unique V-gene family were excluded. As a way to deal with suspected cross-contamination and a sequencing artifact, a later analysis dropped approximately 570 nucleotide sequences that were highly shared and had low generation probability. In a later analysis, a clonal expansion index was calculated for each public chain from normalized within-repertoire ranks of inferred template counts. In a later analysis, generation probabilities were computed using a VDJ recombination model fitted to out-of-frame rearrangements, and the results were checked against IGoR. In a later analysis, hypergeometric tests were used to score TCR-TCR, TCR-HLA and TCR-CMV co-occurrence, with a repertoire-size bias correction applied to TCR pairs. In a later analysis, false discovery rates were estimated by permuting HLA or CMV assignments 20 times. In a later analysis, co-occurring TCRs were grouped using DBSCAN, and TCRdist sequence similarity was added for clustering within HLA-allele-positive subsets. Repertoires with fewer than 30,000 or more than 120,000 public chains were left out of co-occurrence clustering, as were five repertoires with anomalous nucleotide sharing. Here the immuneACCESS table is served through TCRdb, limited to in-frame sequences with V and J called. Missing clones are a known gap in these copies; in checked studies unresolved V genes cover under half, and the rest lacks a known reason. Clone size and the V and J calls come from that table; the DNA yielded D and trimming. For this sample there are some 160,000 clones; approximately 78% appear just once. About 1.5% of the sample is taken by the ten largest.

The cohort was made up of roughly 670 healthy bone marrow donors. Cohort members were all nominally healthy when sampled, although unrecorded immune exposures were likely present. The donor was CMV seronegative and belonged to the group of 380 or so seronegative cohort members. Each donor provided a peripheral blood sample, and peripheral blood mononuclear cells were used for TCR beta sequencing. Genomic DNA was extracted from the blood cell samples with the Qiagen DNeasy Blood Extraction Kit. Material for sequencing was PBMCs. The clonotype comes from a male donor in good health and CMV-seronegative. Recombination linked TRBV29-1 to TRBJ2-3; the D gene cannot be named for sure. The DNA is as follows: TGCAGCACCCGCTTAACCGACTCGACCGGGACGCAGTATTTT. This encodes CSTRLTDSTGTQYF.